This T cell receptor beta chain was sequenced during a study of blood T cell repertoires in COVID-19. Study context: Sources were T cells, B-cell-depleted T cells, or PBMCs; the material itself was cDNA or gDNA.

Sequenced by immunoSEQ multiplex PCR; TCRdb stores in-frame clones only, minus some. The table has roughly 200,000 clones, just over 85% seen once. Germline V gene lookup returns CDR1 MNHEY and CDR2 SVGAGI. The CDR3 loop spans 14 amino acids. Trimming removed 6 bases at V and 4 bases at J, with 15 bases between. The chain combines TRBV6-5 with TRBJ1-1, with a possible D match to TRBD1 (5 bases). This clonotype was obtained from a man aged 18 to 29 with active or convalescent COVID-19. The sample taken for sequencing was peripheral blood. CDR3 nucleotide sequence: TGTGCCAGCAGGAAGACCTTAAGGGGCACTGAAGCTTTCTTT. It encodes CASRKTLRGTEAFF.